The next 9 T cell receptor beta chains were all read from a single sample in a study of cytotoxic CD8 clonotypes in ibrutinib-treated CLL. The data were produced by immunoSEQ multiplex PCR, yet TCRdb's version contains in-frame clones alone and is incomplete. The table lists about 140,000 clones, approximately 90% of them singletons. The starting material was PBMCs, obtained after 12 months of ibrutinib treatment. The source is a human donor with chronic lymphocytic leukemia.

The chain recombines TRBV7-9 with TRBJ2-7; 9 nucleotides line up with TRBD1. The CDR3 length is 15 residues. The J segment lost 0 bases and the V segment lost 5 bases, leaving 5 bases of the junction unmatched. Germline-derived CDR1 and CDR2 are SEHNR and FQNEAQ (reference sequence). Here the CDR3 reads CASSPGQGSSYEQYF. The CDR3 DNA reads TGTGCCAGCAGCCCGGGACAGGGAAGCTCCTACGAGCAGTACTTC.

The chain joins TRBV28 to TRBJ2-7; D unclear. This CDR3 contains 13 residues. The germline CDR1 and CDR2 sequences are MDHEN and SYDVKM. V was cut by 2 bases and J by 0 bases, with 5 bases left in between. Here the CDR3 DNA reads TGTGCCAGCAGTTTAACACGCTCCTACGAGCAGTACTTC. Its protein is CASSLTRSYEQYF.

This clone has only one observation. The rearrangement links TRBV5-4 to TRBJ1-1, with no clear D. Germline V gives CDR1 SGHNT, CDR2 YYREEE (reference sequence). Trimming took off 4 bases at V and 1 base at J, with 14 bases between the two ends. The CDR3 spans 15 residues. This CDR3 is CASSNPERPNTEAFF. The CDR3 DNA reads TGTGCCAGCAGCAACCCCGAGAGGCCGAACACTGAAGCTTTCTTT.

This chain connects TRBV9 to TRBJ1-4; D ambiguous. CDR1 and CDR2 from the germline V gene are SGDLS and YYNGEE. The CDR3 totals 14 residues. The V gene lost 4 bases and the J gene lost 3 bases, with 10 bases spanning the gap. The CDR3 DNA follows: TGTGCCAGCAGCCCCACGGTCGCTAATGAAAAACTGTTTTTT. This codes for CASSPTVANEKLFF.

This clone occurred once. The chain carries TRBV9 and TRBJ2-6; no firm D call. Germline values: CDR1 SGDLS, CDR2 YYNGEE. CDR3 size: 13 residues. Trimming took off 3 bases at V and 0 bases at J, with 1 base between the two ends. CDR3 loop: CASSDSGANVLTF. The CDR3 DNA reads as TGTGCCAGCAGCGACTCTGGGGCCAACGTCCTGACTTTC.

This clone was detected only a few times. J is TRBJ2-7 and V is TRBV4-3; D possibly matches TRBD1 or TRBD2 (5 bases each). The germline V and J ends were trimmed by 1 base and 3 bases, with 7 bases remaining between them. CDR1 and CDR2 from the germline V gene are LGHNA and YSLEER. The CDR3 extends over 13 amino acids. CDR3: CASSQVGGYEQYF. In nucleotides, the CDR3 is TGCGCCAGCAGCCAAGTTGGGGGCTACGAGCAGTACTTC.

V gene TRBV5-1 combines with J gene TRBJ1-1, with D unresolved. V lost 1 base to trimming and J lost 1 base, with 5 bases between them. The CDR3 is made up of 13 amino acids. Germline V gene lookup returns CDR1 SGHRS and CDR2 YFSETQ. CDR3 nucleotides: TGCGCCAGCAGCTTGACGGGGAACACTGAAGCTTTCTTT. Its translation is CASSLTGNTEAFF.

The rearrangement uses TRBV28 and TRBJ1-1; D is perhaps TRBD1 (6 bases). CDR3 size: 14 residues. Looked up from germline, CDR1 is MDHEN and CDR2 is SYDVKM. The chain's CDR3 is CGICLLGAGTEAFF. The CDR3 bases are TGTGGAATTTGTCTTTTGGGGGCGGGGACTGAAGCTTTCTTT.

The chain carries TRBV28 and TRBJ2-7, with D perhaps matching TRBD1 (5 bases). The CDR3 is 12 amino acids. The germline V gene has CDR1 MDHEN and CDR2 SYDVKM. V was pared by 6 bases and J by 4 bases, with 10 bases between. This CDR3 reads CASRDISYEQYF. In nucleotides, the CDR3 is TGTGCCAGCAGGGACATATCTTACGAGCAGTACTTC.